The clone carrying this T cell receptor beta chain has a count of ten or more. As yet, its antigen is unknown. The source of the sample is a study of CD8 T cells in ankylosing spondylitis. Study-wide findings and caveats: CD8+ by phenotype, disease-linked clones were relatively rare in peripheral blood. A subset of motif variants has previously been described in the synovial fluid and blood of reactive arthritis.

TCRdb re-analysed the 5' RACE reads in MiXCR, keeping a single row per CDR3 protein. The top ten clones hold 2.5% to 3.5% of a sample with about 130,000 distinct CDR3 sequences, 9.3% of them seen once. Trimming cost V 5 bases and J 2 bases, with 17 bases left between them. The CDR3 length is 16 residues. From germline, CDR1 is MNHEY and CDR2 SVGEGT. Sequencing was done on a sample of blood, either unsorted or a sorted T cell fraction (not recorded which). The clonotype comes from a male donor with ankylosing spondylitis or in good health (not recorded which). The chain joins TRBV6-2 or TRBV6-3 to TRBJ2-3; either TRBD1 or TRBD2 may fit D (5 bases each). CDR3 sequence reads: CASSPTLKGTTDTQYF. CDR3 in DNA: TGTGCCAGCAGTCCGACCCTCAAGGGGACCACAGATACGCAGTATTTT.